A selection of T cell receptor beta chains follows, all from one sample in a study of shared clonotypes between healthy human individuals. Sequenced by immunoSEQ multiplex PCR; TCRdb stores in-frame clones only, minus some. The data contain about 680,000 clones, roughly 70% of them singletons. Sequencing input: memory CD4+ T cells sorted from blood. The receptor source for this set is a woman aged 25 to 39 in good health. CDR3s include the opening cysteine and the closing phenylalanine or tryptophan. The order of the fields is clone size, V gene, J gene, D gene, CDR3 protein, CDR3 DNA. A D gene is named only where the DNA matches it firmly. Size is omitted from some rows. Given values are once, few, many or a class for expanded clones.

clone_size: NA; v_call: TRBV28; j_call: TRBJ2-5; d_call: TRBD2; cdr3_aa: CASRAGVGETQYF; cdr3_nt: TGTGCCAGCAGGGCGGGAGTCGGAGAGACCCAGTACTTC
clone_size: NA; v_call: TRBV2; j_call: TRBJ2-7; d_call: TRBD1; cdr3_aa: CASSLRQGAYEQYF; cdr3_nt: TGTGCCAGCAGTTTGAGGCAGGGGGCCTACGAGCAGTACTTC
clone_size: NA; v_call: TRBV9; j_call: TRBJ1-1; d_call: TRBD1; cdr3_aa: CASSVVGQGRGAEAFF; cdr3_nt: TGTGCCAGCAGCGTAGTTGGACAGGGGCGTGGGGCTGAAGCTTTCTTT
clone_size: NA; v_call: TRBV7-2; j_call: TRBJ2-1; d_call: TRBD1; cdr3_aa: CASSFAGTGGYNEQFF; cdr3_nt: TGTGCCAGCAGCTTTGCCGGGACAGGGGGCTACAATGAGCAGTTCTTC
clone_size: NA; v_call: TRBV6-1; j_call: TRBJ2-7; d_call: NA; cdr3_aa: CASTSGPTSYEQYF; cdr3_nt: TGTGCCAGCACCTCGGGACCTACCTCCTACGAGCAGTACTTC
clone_size: few; v_call: TRBV21-1; j_call: TRBJ2-7; d_call: NA; cdr3_aa: CASNRGTDSSYEQYF; cdr3_nt: TGTGCCAGCAATCGCGGGACAGACAGCTCCTACGAGCAGTACTTC
clone_size: NA; v_call: TRBV19; j_call: TRBJ2-5; d_call: TRBD1; cdr3_aa: CASSIVPTGGRETQYF; cdr3_nt: TGTGCCAGTAGTATAGTTCCGACAGGGGGACGAGAGACCCAGTACTTC
clone_size: NA; v_call: TRBV25-1; j_call: TRBJ2-2; d_call: TRBD1; cdr3_aa: CASSGGTGTGELFF; cdr3_nt: TGTGCCAGCAGTGGTGGGACAGGCACCGGGGAGCTGTTTTTT
clone_size: NA; v_call: TRBV4-2; j_call: TRBJ2-1; d_call: NA; cdr3_aa: CASSQDARNNEQFF; cdr3_nt: TGTGCCAGCAGCCAAGACGCTAGAAACAATGAGCAGTTCTTC
clone_size: many; v_call: TRBV4-2; j_call: TRBJ1-4; d_call: NA; cdr3_aa: CASSQESRNEKLFF; cdr3_nt: TGTGCCAGCAGCCAAGAGAGCCGTAATGAAAAACTGTTTTTT
clone_size: NA; v_call: TRBV5-6; j_call: TRBJ2-6; d_call: TRBD2; cdr3_aa: CASSLRTSGTGANVLTF; cdr3_nt: TGTGCCAGCAGCTTGAGGACTAGCGGGACTGGGGCCAACGTCCTGACTTTC
clone_size: few; v_call: TRBV23-1; j_call: TRBJ1-1; d_call: NA; cdr3_aa: CASSHRFGGTEAFF; cdr3_nt: TGCGCCAGCAGTCATCGTTTCGGGGGAACTGAAGCTTTCTTT
clone_size: NA; v_call: TRBV6-1; j_call: TRBJ2-1; d_call: TRBD2; cdr3_aa: CASMEPSGINEQFF; cdr3_nt: TGTGCCAGCATGGAGCCTAGCGGTATCAATGAGCAGTTCTTC
clone_size: NA; v_call: TRBV6-1; j_call: TRBJ2-7; d_call: NA; cdr3_aa: CASGIDGSYEQYF; cdr3_nt: TGTGCCAGCGGAATAGACGGTTCCTACGAGCAGTACTTC
clone_size: NA; v_call: TRBV5-1; j_call: TRBJ2-2; d_call: TRBD1; cdr3_aa: CASSLGDRDLVELFF; cdr3_nt: TGCGCCAGCAGCTTAGGGGACAGGGATTTGGTGGAGCTGTTTTTT
clone_size: NA; v_call: TRBV11-2; j_call: TRBJ1-6; d_call: NA; cdr3_aa: CASSFRPGIWSPLHF; cdr3_nt: TGTGCCAGCAGCTTTCGCCCGGGAATTTGGTCACCCCTCCACTTT
clone_size: NA; v_call: TRBV9; j_call: TRBJ2-5; d_call: TRBD1; cdr3_aa: CASSAQNYRGQETQYF; cdr3_nt: TGTGCCAGCAGCGCCCAAAATTACAGGGGACAAGAGACCCAGTACTTC
clone_size: NA; v_call: TRBV11-2; j_call: TRBJ2-7; d_call: NA; cdr3_aa: CASSLEGLLEQYF; cdr3_nt: TGTGCCAGCAGCCTAGAGGGACTTCTTGAGCAGTACTTC
clone_size: NA; v_call: TRBV29-1; j_call: TRBJ2-5; d_call: TRBD2; cdr3_aa: CSVGVAGGRETQYF; cdr3_nt: TGCAGCGTTGGGGTAGCGGGAGGGAGGGAGACCCAGTACTTC
clone_size: NA; v_call: TRBV2; j_call: TRBJ2-1; d_call: TRBD2; cdr3_aa: CASRRTSGSNEQFF; cdr3_nt: TGTGCCAGCAGGCGGACTAGCGGGAGTAATGAGCAGTTCTTC
clone_size: many; v_call: TRBV15; j_call: TRBJ2-7; d_call: TRBD2; cdr3_aa: CATSRVGAGGLGEQYF; cdr3_nt: TGTGCCACCAGCAGAGTGGGAGCGGGAGGGTTGGGCGAGCAGTACTTC
clone_size: NA; v_call: TRBV6-1; j_call: TRBJ2-7; d_call: TRBD2; cdr3_aa: CASSLEAGGNEQYF; cdr3_nt: TGTGCCAGCAGCCTTGAGGCGGGAGGGAACGAGCAGTACTTC
clone_size: NA; v_call: TRBV7-9; j_call: TRBJ2-2; d_call: TRBD2; cdr3_aa: CASSPPSGRATGELFF; cdr3_nt: TGTGCCAGCAGCCCACCTAGCGGGAGGGCCACCGGGGAGCTGTTTTTT
clone_size: NA; v_call: TRBV28; j_call: TRBJ1-1; d_call: NA; cdr3_aa: CASSSPDANTEAFF; cdr3_nt: TGTGCCAGCAGTTCCCCGGACGCGAACACTGAAGCTTTCTTT
clone_size: few; v_call: TRBV11-2; j_call: TRBJ2-1; d_call: TRBD1; cdr3_aa: CASSSGTGTHNEQFF; cdr3_nt: TGTGCCAGCAGCTCCGGGACAGGGACACACAATGAGCAGTTCTTC
clone_size: NA; v_call: TRBV7-9; j_call: TRBJ1-2; d_call: NA; cdr3_aa: CASSNWDDGYTF; cdr3_nt: TGTGCCAGCAGCAACTGGGACGACGGCTACACCTTC
clone_size: NA; v_call: TRBV4-1; j_call: TRBJ2-1; d_call: TRBD2; cdr3_aa: CASSQVPGLAYNEQFF; cdr3_nt: TGCGCCAGCAGCCAAGTACCGGGACTAGCCTACAATGAGCAGTTCTTC
clone_size: once; v_call: TRBV28; j_call: TRBJ1-2; d_call: TRBD1; cdr3_aa: CASSLTLGQGGYTF; cdr3_nt: TGTGCCAGCAGTTTAACCCTGGGACAGGGTGGCTACACCTTC
clone_size: NA; v_call: TRBV7-2; j_call: TRBJ2-1; d_call: NA; cdr3_aa: CASSSQGGSYNEQFF; cdr3_nt: TGTGCCAGCAGCTCCCAGGGGGGCTCCTACAATGAGCAGTTCTTC
clone_size: few; v_call: TRBV2; j_call: TRBJ2-1; d_call: NA; cdr3_aa: CASSVRERNEQFF; cdr3_nt: TGTGCCAGCAGTGTAAGGGAGCGCAATGAGCAGTTCTTC
clone_size: NA; v_call: TRBV28; j_call: TRBJ1-4; d_call: NA; cdr3_aa: CASRIREKLFF; cdr3_nt: TGTGCCAGCCGAATTAGGGAAAAACTGTTTTTT